The 26 T cell receptor beta chains below come from one sample, sequenced in a study of a mutant IDH1 vaccine in newly diagnosed glioma. Time point: week 47, end of study. The vaccine gave 300 ug of a 20-mer mutant IDH1 peptide subcutaneously per dose. This table comes from immunoSEQ multiplex PCR, and its TCRdb copy is limited to in-frame clones, with some not included. The sample contains approximately 84,000 clones, approximately 80% of which appear only once. Antigens of these TCRs are unknown. The sequenced sample was PBMCs, obtained from a glioma patient whose treatment included an IDH1 peptide vaccine. These receptors originate from a man aged 40-55 years with glioma.

This rearrangement joins TRBV14 to TRBJ2-7, with no clear D. The CDR3 runs 17 residues. V lost 4 bases and J 1 base, leaving 20 bases between the germline ends. CDR1 and CDR2 (germline): SGHDN, FVKESK. Here the CDR3 reads CASSPGFRVSASYEQYF. CDR3 DNA sequence: TGTGCCAGCAGCCCCGGCTTCCGTGTAAGCGCTTCCTACGAGCAGTACTTC.

V is TRBV10-3 and J is TRBJ2-7, with D perhaps TRBD1 (5 bases). This CDR3 spans 13 amino acids. Between the trimmed V and J ends, which lost 7 bases and 6 bases, there was a span of 16 bases. Germline V gene sequence: CDR1 ENHRY, CDR2 SYGVKD. CDR3 protein: CAITPTETGEQYF. Here the CDR3 DNA reads TGTGCCATCACCCCGACAGAGACGGGCGAGCAGTACTTC.

The J gene is TRBJ2-1, the V gene TRBV5-4, with 12 bases aligning to TRBD2. The V and J ends lost 3 bases and 5 bases, in that order; junction bases with no gene match: 3. Germline CDR1 is SGHNT and CDR2 is YYREEE (reference sequence). The CDR3 is 15 residues long. CDR3 DNA sequence: TGTGCCAGCAGCTCGAGACTAGCGGGAGACAATGAGCAGTTCTTC. Translating it yields CASSSRLAGDNEQFF.

The gene calls are TRBV9 and TRBJ2-1, with 8 positions matching TRBD2. The CDR3 runs to 18 residues. Trimming removed 0 bases from V and 0 bases from J; junction bases left unmatched: 8. Germline loops: CDR1 SGDLS, CDR2 YYNGEE. CDR3: CASSVGIGRVSSYNEQFF. Here the CDR3 DNA reads TGTGCCAGCAGCGTAGGTATCGGGAGGGTCAGCTCCTACAATGAGCAGTTCTTC.

This clone was seen only once. The V call is TRBV11-2, the J call TRBJ1-3; D is undetermined. With 2 bases removed from V and 0 bases from J, the gap between germline ends came to 8 bases. Germline CDR1 SGHAT, CDR2 FQNNGV. This CDR3 contains 15 residues. The CDR3 region is CASSLRSNSGNTIYF. The CDR3 DNA reads as TGTGCCAGCAGCTTAAGGTCCAACTCTGGAAACACCATATATTTT.

The chain couples TRBV9 to TRBJ1-1; D call uncertain. CDR1 is SGDLS and CDR2 is YYNGEE in the germline V gene. Trimming stripped 0 bases from V and 0 bases from J, with 9 bases between. The CDR3 runs 15 residues. CDR3 in amino acids: CASSVDVALNTEAFF. The DNA for the CDR3 is TGTGCCAGCAGCGTAGATGTCGCCCTGAACACTGAAGCTTTCTTT.

The chain is built from TRBV27 and TRBJ1-5, with D possibly matching TRBD1 (5 bases). The V gene's germline CDR1 is MNHEY and CDR2 SMNVEV (reference sequence). The CDR3 has 16 residues. Trimming cost V 0 bases and J 2 bases, with 11 bases left between them. The CDR3 coding sequence is TGTGCCAGCAGTTTATCCGGAGGGGTTCGCAATCAGCCCCAGCATTTT. Protein product: CASSLSGGVRNQPQHF.

This chain joins TRBV5-1 and TRBJ1-1, with D perhaps matching TRBD1 (5 bases). V lost 4 bases and J lost 5, with 12 bases in between. Per germline, CDR1 SGHRS and CDR2 YFSETQ. The CDR3 is 13 residues long. The CDR3 spells CASSNQGLTEAFF. CDR3 coding DNA: TGCGCCAGCAGCAATCAGGGTTTAACTGAAGCTTTCTTT.

In DNA form, the CDR3 reads TGCGCCAGCAGCTTGGATACAGTACCCTACAATGAGCAGTTCTTC. Translation gives CASSLDTVPYNEQFF. The chain combines TRBV5-1 with TRBJ2-1; no firm D call. CDR3 size: 15 residues. From germline, CDR1 is SGHRS and CDR2 YFSETQ. V lost 0 bases to trimming and J lost 2 bases, with 9 bases between them.

The V and J genes are TRBV9 and TRBJ2-3, with 10 bases aligning to TRBD2. CDR1 and CDR2 from the germline V gene are SGDLS and YYNGEE. This CDR3 comprises 18 residues. V dropped 1 base and J dropped 6; count of bases not matched to a gene: 14. The CDR3 here is CASSVLWTSGGASDTQYF. In DNA form, the CDR3 reads TGTGCCAGCAGCGTATTGTGGACGAGCGGGGGGGCCTCGGATACGCAGTATTTT.

This clone has just a few counts. The chain uses TRBV10-2 and TRBJ1-5; D is possibly TRBD1 (5 bases). CDR1 is WSHSY, CDR2 SAAADI, per germline. Trimming took 4 bases from V and 3 from J, leaving 10 bases between them. The CDR3 extends over 14 amino acids. CDR3 region: CASSGGGVNQPQHF. The CDR3 DNA is TGCGCCAGCAGTGGGGGGGGAGTCAATCAGCCCCAGCATTTT.

CDR3 nucleotide sequence: TGTGCCAGCAGTGTAACCAGGGCCCCTAATGAAAAACTGTTTTTT. It is translated as CASSVTRAPNEKLFF. The J gene is TRBJ1-4, the V gene TRBV28; D perhaps matches TRBD1 (5 bases). Per germline, CDR1 MDHEN and CDR2 SYDVKM. V lost 5 bases and J lost 3, with 13 bases in between. This CDR3 region has 15 residues.

The chain uses TRBV6-5 and TRBJ2-3, with 10 bases identical to TRBD2. Germline values: CDR1 MNHEY, CDR2 SVGAGI. V dropped 4 bases and J dropped 7; count of bases not matched to a gene: 8. The CDR3 covers 15 residues. The CDR3 spells CASSLGWTSGNTQYF. The CDR3 coding sequence is TGTGCCAGCAGTTTGGGCTGGACTAGCGGAAATACGCAGTATTTT.

This clone was counted between two and nine times. V and J are TRBV2 and TRBJ2-2, with D possibly TRBD2 on 5 matching bases. The V gene lost 2 bases and the J gene lost 10 bases, with 11 bases spanning the gap. This CDR3 is built from 13 residues. Germline assignment: CDR1 SNHLY and CDR2 FYNNEI. CDR3 nucleotides: TGTGCCAGCAGTGAAATCGGGGTCGAGGAGCTGTTTTTT. Amino acids: CASSEIGVEELFF.

On this clone: One end of the junction varies from germline; a read error may be responsible. The same CDR3 arises from other DNA sequences in this sample as well. V gene TRBV27 combines with J gene TRBJ2-7; D is perhaps TRBD1 (6 bases). Germline CDR1 and CDR2: MNHEY and SMNVEV (reference sequence). CDR3 length: 15 residues. The CDR3 DNA reads TGCGCCAGCAGTTCTACAGGGAACCCCTACTACGAGCAGTACTTC. Its translation is CASSSTGNPYYEQYF.

The rearrangement joins TRBV6-1 to TRBJ2-3; D may match TRBD1 or TRBD2 (5 bases each). The CDR3 runs to 13 residues. Trimming left V 2 bases short and J 9 bases short, with 12 bases between. Germline CDR1 and CDR2: MNHNS and SASEGT. CDR3 sequence: CASSEILGETQYF. CDR3 DNA: TGTGCCAGCAGTGAAATTCTGGGGGAAACGCAGTATTTT.

This clone was seen a handful of times. The chain is built from TRBV29-1 and TRBJ1-1, with a weak D call TRBD1 (5 bases). The CDR3 has 12 amino acids. Germline V gives CDR1 SQVTM, CDR2 ANQGSEA. Deletions cut 6 bases from V and 6 bases from J, with 14 bases between. The CDR3 reads CSVWGGRAEAFF. The DNA for the CDR3 is TGCAGCGTCTGGGGCGGCCGGGCTGAAGCTTTCTTT.

This rearrangement joins TRBV7-3 to TRBJ2-7; D may be TRBD2 (6 bases). Germline-derived CDR1 and CDR2 are SGHTA and FQGTGA. This CDR3 has 15 amino acids. Trimming removed 5 bases at V and 5 bases at J, with 19 bases between. CDR3 sequence reads: CASSVGLYVAHEQYF. Here the CDR3 DNA reads TGTGCCAGCAGCGTGGGACTCTACGTGGCGCACGAGCAGTACTTC.

The chain has TRBV5-6 and TRBJ2-3; TRBD1 aligns across 7 bases. Germline values: CDR1 SGHDT, CDR2 YYEEEE. This CDR3 is built from 15 residues. The junction had 7 bases not matched to a gene; V was cut back by 4 bases and J by 2 bases. CDR3 in amino acids: CASSLDRLSTDTQYF. In DNA, the CDR3 is TGTGCCAGCAGCCTGGACAGGCTCTCCACAGATACGCAGTATTTT.

The chain is built from TRBV5-1 and TRBJ2-5, with D perhaps TRBD2 (5 bases). The length of the CDR3 is 14 residues. With 0 bases removed from V and 3 bases from J, the gap between germline ends came to 9 bases. CDR1 is SGHRS, CDR2 YFSETQ, per germline. This CDR3 is CASSLVGSEETQYF. CDR3 bases: TGCGCCAGCAGCTTGGTGGGTAGCGAAGAGACCCAGTACTTC. Full variable domain (missing parts from reference TRBV5-1 and TRBJ2-5): KAGVTQTPRYLIKTRGQQVTLSCSPISGHRSVSWYQQTPGQGLQFLFEYFSETQRNKGNFPGRFSGRQFSNSRSEMNVSTLELGDSALYLCASSLVGSEETQYFGPGTRLLVL.

The chain joins TRBV7-6 to TRBJ2-1; D unresolved. V was shortened by 2 bases and J by 4 bases, with 9 bases between the two germline ends. The CDR3 runs to 14 residues. The germline CDR1 and CDR2 sequences are SGHVS and FNYEAQ. The chain's CDR3 is CASSLIPEYNEQFF. The CDR3 DNA reads TGTGCCAGCAGCTTAATCCCGGAGTACAATGAGCAGTTCTTC.

The V gene is TRBV19, the J gene TRBJ2-1; 12 bases align to TRBD2. CDR1 and CDR2 from the germline V gene are LNHDA and SQIVND (reference sequence). This CDR3 contains 18 residues. V was pared by 5 bases and J by 1 base, with 9 bases of the junction left unmatched. The CDR3 DNA follows: TGTGCCAGTAGTTTAAGACTAGCGGGAGTTGTATCCTACAATGAGCAGTTCTTC. This encodes CASSLRLAGVVSYNEQFF.

The V call is TRBV19, the J call TRBJ1-1, with 8 bases fitting TRBD1. The ends lost 6 bases at V and 5 bases at J; junction bases unmatched: 11. Germline assignment: CDR1 LNHDA and CDR2 SQIVND (reference sequence). CDR3 length: 15 amino acids. Here the CDR3 DNA reads TGTGCCAGTAGCAGTCAGGGGGCGCGATTGACTGAAGCTTTCTTT. It encodes CASSSQGARLTEAFF.

The genes are TRBV4-3 and TRBJ2-4; 12 bases match TRBD2. The CDR3 has 17 amino acids. Germline assignment: CDR1 LGHNA and CDR2 YSLEER. The V segment lost 0 bases and the J segment 8 bases; nucleotides outside the gene matches: 8. The CDR3 sequence is CASSQDSASGRADIQYF. CDR3 DNA sequence: TGCGCCAGCAGCCAAGATTCGGCTAGCGGGAGGGCCGACATTCAGTACTTC.

The CDR3 reads CAWSVGSTRLNSPLHF. CDR3 nucleotides: TGTGCCTGGAGTGTGGGCTCGACACGGTTAAATTCACCCCTCCACTTT. The chain has TRBV30 and TRBJ1-6; D not resolved. The ends were cut back, 0 bases at V and 7 bases at J, with 16 bases in the middle. The CDR3 is made up of 16 amino acids. CDR1 and CDR2 from the germline V gene are GTSNPN and SVGIG (reference sequence).

V gene TRBV19 combines with J gene TRBJ2-1; D gene ambiguous. CDR3 length equals 13 residues. CDR1 is LNHDA, CDR2 SQIVND, per germline (reference sequence). V lost 4 bases and J 2 bases, leaving 6 bases between the germline ends. The CDR3 region is CASSTVPYNEQFF. The DNA of the CDR3 is TGTGCCAGTAGTACCGTCCCCTACAATGAGCAGTTCTTC. Full variable domain (missing parts from reference TRBV19 and TRBJ2-1): DGGITQSPKYLFRKEGQNVTLSCEQNLNHDAMYWYRQDPGQGLRLIYYSQIVNDFQKGDIAEGYSVSREKKESFPLTVTSAQKNPTAFYLCASSTVPYNEQFFGPGTRLTVL.